These T cell receptor beta chains were read from a single sample in a study of blood T cell repertoires in COVID-19. Produced via immunoSEQ multiplex PCR; TCRdb's table is partial and in-frame only. The sample comprises about 150,000 clones, 80% to 90% of which are singletons, and around 16% rests with the top ten. Sequencing input: peripheral blood. These receptors all stem from a woman in her thirties or forties with acute or convalescent COVID-19. Each CDR3 is given with its conserved first and last residue. Fields, in order: CDR3 length, V gene, CDR3 protein.

13	TRBV10-3	CAITRGLNTEAFF
17	TRBV2	CASSEASGARQNTEAFF
17	TRBV29-1	CSAQWTEKSSGANVLTF
11	TRBV28	CASKEADTQYF
14	TRBV2	CASSVQRGGQPQHF
14	TRBV3-1/TRBV3-2	CASSQADRSYEQYF
13	TRBV10-1	CASSPAAGDTQYF
15	TRBV7-9	CASSYLGRGGYGYTF
20	TRBV19	CASSGGDGLAGGRVQDTQYF
14	TRBV24-1	CATSDTAYNQPQHF
14	TRBV7-3	CASAPGRATDTQYF
16	TRBV4-1	CASSQEGGGGTDTQYF
14	TRBV25-1	CASSDGDRDGWQYF
16	TRBV5-1	CASSLEVGTGPYGYTF
19	TRBV14	CASSQIAGLAGGRANEQFF
12	TRBV29-1	CSVEARVDTQYF